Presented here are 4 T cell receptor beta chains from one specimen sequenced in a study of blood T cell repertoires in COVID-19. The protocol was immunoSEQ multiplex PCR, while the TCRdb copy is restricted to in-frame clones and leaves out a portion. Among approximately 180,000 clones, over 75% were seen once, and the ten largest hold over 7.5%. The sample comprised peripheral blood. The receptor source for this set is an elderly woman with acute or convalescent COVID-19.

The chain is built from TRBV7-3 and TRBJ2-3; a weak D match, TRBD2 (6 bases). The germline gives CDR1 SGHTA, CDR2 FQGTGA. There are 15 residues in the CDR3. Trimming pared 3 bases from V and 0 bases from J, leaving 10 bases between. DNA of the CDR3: TGTGCCAGCAGCTTTTCCGGGGGAAGCACAGATACGCAGTATTTT. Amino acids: CASSFSGGSTDTQYF.

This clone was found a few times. The CDR3 DNA is TGTGCCAGCAGCATGGACAGGGTGGGTTCACCCCTCCACTTT. This sequence encodes CASSMDRVGSPLHF. The chain is built from TRBV11-2 and TRBJ1-6; 8 bases are a match to TRBD1. Germline loops: CDR1 SGHAT, CDR2 FQNNGV. Unmatched junction bases numbered 6, after V lost 5 bases and J lost 9 bases. This CDR3 comprises 14 residues.

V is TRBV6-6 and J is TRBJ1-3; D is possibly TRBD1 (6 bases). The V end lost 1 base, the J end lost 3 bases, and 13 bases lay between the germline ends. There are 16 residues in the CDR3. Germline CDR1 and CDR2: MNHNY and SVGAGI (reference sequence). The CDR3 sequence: CASSYFRGQLGNTIYF. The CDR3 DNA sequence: TGTGCCAGCAGTTACTTCCGTGGACAGCTTGGAAACACCATATATTTT.

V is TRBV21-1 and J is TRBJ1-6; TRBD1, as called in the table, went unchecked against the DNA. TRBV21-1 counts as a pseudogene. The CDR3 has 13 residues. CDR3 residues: CASRQGTNSPLHF. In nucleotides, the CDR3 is TGTGCCAGCCGACAGGGGACAAATTCACCCCTCCACTTT.